These 19 T cell receptor beta chains came from one sample sequenced in a study of T-cell reconstitution after alpha-beta-depleted transplantation in children. TCRbeta library construction was performed incorporating unique molecular identifiers. Each CDR3 protein is one row after TCRdb ran MiXCR on the PCR reads. The repertoire consists of more than 250,000 distinct CDR3 sequences, with about 10% occurring once and the leading ten covering around a tenth. Material: PBMCs from the stem cell graft donor, obtained from the stem cell graft. The receptors were sampled from a human donor who donated a stem cell graft to a child with SCID.

The chain carries TRBV2 and TRBJ2-1; TRBD2 agrees at 14 bases. V lost 6 bases, J lost 4 bases, and 8 bases stayed unmatched. The CDR3 totals 17 residues. Germline V lookup: CDR1 SNHLY, CDR2 FYNNEI. The CDR3 DNA follows: TGTGCCAGCAGGGTTGGACTAGCGGGGGGTAAATACAATGAGCAGTTCTTC. Translated, it gives CASRVGLAGGKYNEQFF.

The sample holds a few counts of this clonotype. This rearrangement joins TRBV4-1 to TRBJ2-7; 7 nucleotides agree with TRBD2. Trimming at V came to 6 bases and at J to 2 bases, leaving 10 bases not matched to a gene. The germline CDR1 and CDR2 sequences are MGHRA and YSYEKL. The CDR3 runs to 15 residues. The chain's CDR3 is CASSPVGDYTYEQYF. The CDR3 DNA is TGCGCCAGCAGTCCCGTCGGGGACTACACCTACGAGCAGTACTTC.

In nucleotides, the CDR3 is TGTGCCAGCAGCCACCCGGGGGCGGGGCGGGATGAGCAGTTCTTC. It encodes CASSHPGAGRDEQFF. The chain couples TRBV3-1 to TRBJ2-1; either TRBD1 or TRBD2 may fit D (6 bases each). Trimming removed 3 bases from V and 8 bases from J, with 17 bases in between. Germline-derived CDR1 and CDR2 are LGHDT and YNNKEL (reference sequence). The CDR3 length is 15 residues.

The CDR3 DNA follows: TGTGCCAGCAGCCAGTATCGGGGCTACACCTTC. Its translation is CASSQYRGYTF. The rearrangement joins TRBV3-1 to TRBJ1-2; D unresolved. This CDR3 comprises 11 residues. V dropped 3 bases and J dropped 8 bases, with 7 bases sitting between them. Germline V gene lookup returns CDR1 LGHDT and CDR2 YNNKEL (reference sequence).

The V and J genes are TRBV6-5 and TRBJ2-1; 8 nucleotides align to TRBD1. V shed 0 bases and J 5 bases; nucleotides not matched to a gene: 6. This CDR3 has 16 amino acids. Germline V gene lookup returns CDR1 MNHEY and CDR2 SVGAGI. In DNA, the CDR3 is TGTGCCAGCAGTTACTCTTGGGACAGGCGGAACAATGAGCAGTTCTTC. Residues: CASSYSWDRRNNEQFF.

The rearrangement links TRBV12-3 or TRBV12-4 to TRBJ2-5, with 9 bases matching TRBD2. Trimming cost V 7 bases and J 1 base; bases outside gene matches: 4. The CDR3 sequence is 14 residues long. The chain's CDR3 is CASTAGLAQETQYF. CDR3 sequence (DNA): TGTGCCAGCACCGCGGGACTAGCCCAAGAGACCCAGTACTTC.

This clonotype has a handful of counts. The chain combines TRBV20-1 with TRBJ1-5; the D is unclear. Trimming took 3 bases from V and 0 from J, leaving 6 bases between them. Looked up from germline, CDR1 is DFQATT and CDR2 is SNEGSKA (reference sequence). This CDR3 region has 13 residues. CDR3 in DNA: TGCAGTGCTAGGGGTTATAGCAATCAGCCCCAGCATTTT. It translates to CSARGYSNQPQHF.

This clonotype was observed a handful of times. J is TRBJ2-3 and V is TRBV5-1, with 10 bases matching TRBD1. With 1 base clipped from V and 1 base from J, the junction kept 6 bases outside the gene matches. The CDR3 runs 17 residues. Germline CDR1 is SGHRS and CDR2 is YFSETQ. CDR3 region: CASSLWLTGGGTDTQYF. CDR3 bases: TGCGCCAGCAGCTTGTGGTTGACAGGGGGCGGCACAGATACGCAGTATTTT.

As concerns this clonotype: A read error is possible here, since a much larger clone lies one base away. V is TRBV11-2 and J is TRBJ2-1, with D perhaps TRBD1 (6 bases). Germline values: CDR1 SGHAT, CDR2 FQNNGV. V was clipped by 8 bases and J by 13 bases, with 27 bases between them. The CDR3 runs 15 residues. The CDR3 coding sequence is TGTGCCAGCGGCCCGCTACAGGGTTACCGTTTCTCACAGTTCTTC. It encodes CASGPLQGYRFSQFF.

The rearrangement uses TRBV28 and TRBJ2-6; weak D call: TRBD1 (6 bases). Per germline, CDR1 MDHEN and CDR2 SYDVKM. This CDR3 comprises 18 residues. V was cut by 6 bases and J by 0 bases, with 18 bases left in between. The CDR3 loop reads CASSLIRGQSSGANVLTF. CDR3 bases: TGTGCCAGCAGCCTAATCCGGGGACAAAGCTCTGGGGCCAACGTCCTGACTTTC.

The chain has TRBV4-1 and TRBJ1-1; no clear D. Germline V gene lookup returns CDR1 MGHRA and CDR2 YSYEKL. With 0 bases removed from V and 5 bases from J, the gap between germline ends came to 28 bases. The CDR3 length is 20 residues. The CDR3 region is CASSQELVSVLDGRETEAFF. For the CDR3, the DNA is TGCGCCAGCAGCCAAGAACTTGTTTCAGTACTGGATGGGAGGGAAACTGAAGCTTTCTTT.

J is TRBJ1-6 and V is TRBV12-3 or TRBV12-4; D remains ambiguous. The CDR3 has 15 amino acids. V was shortened by 6 bases and J by 6 bases, with 15 bases between the two germline ends. DNA for the CDR3: TGTGCCAGCAGCATGAGCAGATCACCTAATTCACCCCTCCACTTT. Protein sequence: CASSMSRSPNSPLHF.

This clonotype showed up many times. The chain uses TRBV5-1 and TRBJ1-1, with 7 bases matching TRBD1. The CDR3 runs 17 residues. The V gene's germline CDR1 is SGHRS and CDR2 YFSETQ. V gave up 0 bases and J gave up 1 base; unmatched junction bases: 9. The CDR3: CASSLGLVDRANTEAFF. DNA of the CDR3: TGCGCCAGCAGCTTGGGGTTGGTAGACAGGGCGAACACTGAAGCTTTCTTT.

The chain couples TRBV7-9 to TRBJ1-4; perhaps TRBD1 as D (5 bases). Germline V gene data show CDR1 as SEHNR and CDR2 as FQNEAQ (reference sequence). V was trimmed by 3 bases and J by 6 bases, leaving 11 bases between them. The CDR3 spans 14 residues. The CDR3 region is CASSLGGPDEKLFF. The DNA for the CDR3 is TGTGCCAGCAGCTTGGGGGGACCGGATGAAAAACTGTTTTTT.

This chain uses TRBV12-3 or TRBV12-4 with TRBJ1-5; possibly TRBD1 for D (5 bases). The ends were cut back, 8 bases at V and 4 bases at J, with 15 bases in the middle. The CDR3 runs to 14 residues. CDR3 nucleotide sequence: TGTGCCAGCGGCCCTACAGGTCGAAATCAGCCCCAGCATTTT. Its translation is CASGPTGRNQPQHF.

The CDR3 loop is CASSEGVGNQPQHF. The CDR3 coding sequence is TGTGCCAGCAGCGAGGGGGTTGGGAATCAGCCCCAGCATTTT. The chain uses TRBV9 and TRBJ1-5; perhaps TRBD1 as D (6 bases). The CDR3 covers 14 residues. The V end was cut by 3 bases, the J end by 4 bases, with 11 bases between. Germline V gene data show CDR1 as SGDLS and CDR2 as YYNGEE.

This clonotype was observed a handful of times. The J gene is TRBJ2-6, the V gene TRBV5-1, with 8 bases matching TRBD1. CDR3 length: 18 amino acids. Germline V gives CDR1 SGHRS, CDR2 YFSETQ. With V trimmed by 4 bases and J by 1 base, 10 bases remained unmatched. The CDR3 loop reads CASSIGQGRSSGANVLTF. The CDR3 region has the DNA TGCGCCAGCAGCATCGGACAGGGAAGATCATCTGGGGCCAACGTCCTGACTTTC.

This clonotype was counted at least ten times. This chain joins TRBV5-1 and TRBJ1-5; D is perhaps TRBD1 (6 bases). V lost 2 bases and J 6 bases, leaving 12 bases between the germline ends. CDR1 SGHRS and CDR2 YFSETQ come from the germline V gene. The CDR3 extends over 14 amino acids. The CDR3 protein is CASSLGQGSQPQHF. CDR3 DNA sequence: TGCGCCAGCAGCTTAGGGCAGGGGAGTCAGCCCCAGCATTTT.

This clonotype appeared many times. The V call is TRBV3-1, the J call TRBJ2-5, with 12 nucleotides matching TRBD2. The CDR3 extends over 18 amino acids. V trimming: 2 bases; J trimming: 0 bases; junction bases outside the gene matches: 7. Germline V gene sequence: CDR1 LGHDT, CDR2 YNNKEL (reference sequence). The CDR3: CASSQSRLAGAYQETQYF. The CDR3 DNA reads as TGTGCCAGCAGCCAATCTAGACTAGCGGGGGCCTACCAAGAGACCCAGTACTTC.